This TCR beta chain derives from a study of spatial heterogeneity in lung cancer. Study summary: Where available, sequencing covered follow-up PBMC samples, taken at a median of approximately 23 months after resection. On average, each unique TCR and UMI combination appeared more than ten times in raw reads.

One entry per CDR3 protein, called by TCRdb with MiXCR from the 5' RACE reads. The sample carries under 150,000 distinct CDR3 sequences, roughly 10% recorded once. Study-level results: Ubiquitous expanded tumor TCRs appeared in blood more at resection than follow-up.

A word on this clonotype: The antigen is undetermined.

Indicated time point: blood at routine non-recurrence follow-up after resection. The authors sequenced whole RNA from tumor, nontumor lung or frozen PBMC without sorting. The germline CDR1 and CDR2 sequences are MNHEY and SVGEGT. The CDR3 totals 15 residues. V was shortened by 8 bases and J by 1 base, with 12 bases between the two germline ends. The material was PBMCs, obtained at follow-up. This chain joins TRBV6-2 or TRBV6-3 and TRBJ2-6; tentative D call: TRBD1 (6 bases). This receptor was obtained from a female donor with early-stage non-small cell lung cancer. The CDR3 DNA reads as TGTGCCAGCCGGACAGTTGGATCTGGGGCCAACGTCCTGACTTTC. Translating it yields CASRTVGSGANVLTF.